This TCR beta chain came from a study of T cell repertoires in cytomegalovirus infection. Study information: HLA-C-restricted CMV epitopes, recently identified, and well-studied HLA-B-restricted ones were used by the study. It was the public TCR beta signatures that indicated both CMV infection and matching HLA type. Findings and limits, study-wide: Dominating the ex vivo response were TCR beta clonotypes that were CMV-specific and HLA-C-restricted.

CDR3 length: 13 residues. The V end was cut by 5 bases, the J end by 5 bases, with 10 bases between. Germline V CDR1 and CDR2: SEHNR, FQNEAQ (reference sequence). Each CDR3 protein is one row after TCRdb ran MiXCR on the reads. This table has approximately 500,000 distinct CDR3 sequences, more than 30% appearing once. Comments on this clonotype: What it binds is unknown.

This clonotype was obtained from a human donor in good health (CMV status not recorded). Some clones in this sample may be carry-over from other donors' samples. The chain uses TRBV7-9 and TRBJ2-1; D ambiguous. The sequenced sample was cultured PBMCs, obtained from culture after CMV antigen stimulation. The DNA for the CDR3 is TGTGCCAGCAGCCCGCGGACCAACAATGAGCAGTTCTTC. It yields the protein CASSPRTNNEQFF.